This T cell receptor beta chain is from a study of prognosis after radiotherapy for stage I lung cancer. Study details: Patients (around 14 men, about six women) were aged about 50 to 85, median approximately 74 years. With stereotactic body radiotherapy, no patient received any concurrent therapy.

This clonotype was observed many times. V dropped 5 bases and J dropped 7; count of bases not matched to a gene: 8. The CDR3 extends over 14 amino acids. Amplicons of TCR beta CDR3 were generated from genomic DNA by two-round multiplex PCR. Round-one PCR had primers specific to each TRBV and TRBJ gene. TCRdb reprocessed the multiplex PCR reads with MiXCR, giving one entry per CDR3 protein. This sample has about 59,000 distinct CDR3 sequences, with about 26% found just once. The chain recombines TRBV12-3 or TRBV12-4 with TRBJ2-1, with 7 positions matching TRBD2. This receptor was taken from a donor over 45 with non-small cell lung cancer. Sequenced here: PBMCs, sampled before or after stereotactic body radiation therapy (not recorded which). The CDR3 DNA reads TGTGCCAGCAGTACTAGCGCAGCACCAAATGAGCAGTTCTTC. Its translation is CASSTSAAPNEQFF.